This paragraph covers one TCR beta chain sequence. Antigen: not known. Sample treatment: approximately nine-day PBMC culture with coronavirus spike peptide pools or control peptides (ViraFEST assay). Researchers collected the unexposed donor's CD4+ T cells before the COVID-19 pandemic (2011-2018). These data come from a study of vaccination and CD4 T cells after COVID-19. Study details: Median time from COVID diagnosis to post-COVID sampling was over 85 days (35 to 161). Post-vaccine sampling followed dose two by a median 72 days (range 14 to 241).

The assay that was used to sequence DNA from cultured CD4+ T cells was the Oncomine TCR Beta short-read assay. TCRdb called the PCR reads again in MiXCR, with one record for every CDR3 protein. The sample consists of 7,000 to 8,500 distinct CDR3 sequences, roughly 59% of them appearing once. This CDR3 spans 15 amino acids. The J segment lost 6 bases and the V segment lost 6 bases, leaving 7 bases of the junction unmatched. Germline CDR1 and CDR2: DFQATT and SNEGSKA (reference sequence). The sequenced sample was CD4+ T cells from blood, cultured in vitro. The receptor's source is a human donor in good health. The chain couples TRBV20-1 to TRBJ2-3; 15 bases are shared with TRBD2. The CDR3 DNA reads TGCAGTGCCGGGACTAGCGGGGGGCAGGCGGATACGCAGTATTTT. Translated: CSAGTSGGQADTQYF.